The 8 T cell receptor beta chains given below trace back to one sample, sequenced in a study of blood T cell repertoires in COVID-19. Clones were sequenced by immunoSEQ multiplex PCR, and TCRdb holds only the in-frame ones, with some missing. The sample holds about 190,000 clones, roughly 83% seen once. Input material: PBMCs or T cells enriched from blood (not recorded which). These TCRs come from a woman under 40 who had recovered from COVID-19.

The DNA for the CDR3 is TGTGCCAGCAGTTCACGGGTGTCTAGCGATCGAGAGACCCAGTACTTC. This sequence encodes CASSSRVSSDRETQYF. The chain recombines TRBV28 with TRBJ2-5; the D gene is possibly TRBD2 (6 bases). CDR3 length: 16 amino acids. V dropped 4 bases and J dropped 4 bases, with 19 bases sitting between them. Germline V gene lookup returns CDR1 MDHEN and CDR2 SYDVKM.

The gene calls are TRBV6-6 and TRBJ1-1; a weak D match, TRBD1 (6 bases). The CDR3 totals 14 residues. Per germline, CDR1 MNHNY and CDR2 SVGAGI (reference sequence). Between the trimmed V and J ends, which lost 6 bases and 2 bases, there was a span of 13 bases. In DNA, the CDR3 is TGTGCCAGCAGGAACCCGGGACAAAACACTGAAGCTTTCTTT. Its protein product is CASRNPGQNTEAFF.

V is TRBV7-9 and J is TRBJ1-4, with D possibly TRBD1 on 6 matching bases. The V gene's germline CDR1 is SEHNR and CDR2 FQNEAQ (reference sequence). This CDR3 is 14 amino acids long. Between the trimmed V and J ends, which lost 5 bases and 5 bases, there was a span of 12 bases. CDR3 loop: CASSRGGLNEKLFF. CDR3 DNA: TGTGCCAGCAGCAGAGGGGGATTAAATGAAAAACTGTTTTTT. Combining the CDR3 with reference TRBV7-9 and TRBJ1-4 gives the whole variable domain DTGVSQNPRHKITKRGQNVTFRCDPISEHNRLYWYRQTLGQGPEFLTYFQNEAQLEKSRLLSDRFSAERPKGSFSTLEIQRTEQGDSAMYLCASSRGGLNEKLFFGSGTQLSVL.

V is TRBV29-1 and J is TRBJ2-1, with TRBD2 matching over 8 bases. This CDR3 is 15 amino acids long. The germline V gene has CDR1 SQVTM and CDR2 ANQGSEA. The J segment lost 9 bases and the V segment lost 7 bases, leaving 17 bases of the junction unmatched. CDR3 residues: CSAQRGLPTKTEQFF. CDR3 sequence (DNA): TGCAGCGCGCAGCGGGGGCTACCTACTAAAACTGAGCAGTTCTTC.

This rearrangement joins TRBV15 to TRBJ2-1; 9 nucleotides match TRBD2. The CDR3 loop spans 16 amino acids. The V and J ends lost 0 bases and 11 bases, in that order; junction bases with no gene match: 11. Germline assignment: CDR1 LNHNV and CDR2 YYDKDF (reference sequence). The CDR3 loop reads CATSRDWGGGAMKQFF. The CDR3 DNA reads TGTGCCACCAGCAGAGATTGGGGCGGGGGGGCAATGAAGCAGTTCTTC.

The chain links TRBV7-2 to TRBJ2-2; a weak D match, TRBD2 (5 bases). Germline CDR1 is SGHTA and CDR2 is FQGNSA. V dropped 5 bases and J dropped 0 bases, with 10 bases sitting between them. The CDR3 runs to 15 residues. The CDR3 nucleotides are TGTGCCAGCAGCCCTAGCATTACGAACACCGGGGAGCTGTTTTTT. Translating it yields CASSPSITNTGELFF. The entire variable domain, with the rest obtained from reference TRBV7-2 and TRBJ2-2, is as follows: GAGVSQSPSNKVTEKGKDVELRCDPISGHTALYWYRQSLGQGLEFLIYFQGNSAPDKSGLPSDRFSAERTGGSVSTLTIQRTQQEDSAVYLCASSPSITNTGELFFGEGSRLTVL.

CDR3 sequence: CASSQGGGPGPQHF. Written as DNA, the CDR3 is TGTGCCAGCAGTCAAGGGGGGGGCCCGGGGCCCCAGCATTTT. The chain is built from TRBV2 and TRBJ1-5; a weak D match, TRBD1 (6 bases). Trimming took off 5 bases at V and 9 bases at J, with 17 bases between the two ends. CDR1 SNHLY and CDR2 FYNNEI come from the germline V gene. This CDR3 spans 14 amino acids.

This chain links TRBV7-6 with TRBJ2-3; 10 nucleotides align to TRBD1. The germline gives CDR1 SGHVS, CDR2 FNYEAQ. The V gene end was trimmed by 5 bases and the J gene end by 2 bases; junction bases not matched to a gene: 10. CDR3 length: 17 amino acids. The CDR3 DNA follows: TGTGCCAGCAGCCTAACCGGGACAGGGGAACACACAGATACGCAGTATTTT. This encodes CASSLTGTGEHTDTQYF. Looking up the rest from reference TRBV7-6 and TRBJ2-3 gives the full variable domain: GAGVSQSPRYKVTKRGQDVALRCDPISGHVSLYWYRQALGQGPEFLTYFNYEAQQDKSGLPNDRFSAERPEGSISTLTIQRTEQRDSAMYRCASSLTGTGEHTDTQYFGPGTRLTVL.